This T cell receptor beta chain was documented in a study of blood T cell repertoires in COVID-19. As for the study in general: Whether acute or convalescent, the COVID-19 samples came from the United States, Italy and Spain. T cells, B-cell-depleted T cells, or PBMCs supplied cDNA or gDNA.

Original processing methods: By means of reference gene primer amplification, nucleated cell counts were estimated. TCRdb keeps only in-frame clones here, not all; method: immunoSEQ multiplex PCR. The DNA was the basis for D and trimming; V, J and clone size are from that table. The sample consists of some 31,000 clones, about 85% of them appearing once. The CDR3 covers 11 residues. V lost 5 bases and J lost 6, with 8 bases in between. Germline V gene sequence: CDR1 SGHAT, CDR2 FQNNGV. This TCR was sampled from a woman aged 60-70 years with active COVID-19. The rearrangement joins TRBV11-2 to TRBJ2-7; the D gene is possibly TRBD2 (5 bases). The sequenced material came from peripheral blood. CDR3 in amino acids: CASSHGGEQYF. CDR3 bases: TGTGCCAGCAGCCACGGAGGCGAGCAGTACTTC.